This T cell receptor (beta chain) emerged from a study of blood T cell repertoires in COVID-19. About the study: Specimens from acute and convalescent COVID-19 originated in the United States, Italy and Spain. The cDNA or gDNA used as material had been derived from T cells, B-cell-depleted T cells, or PBMCs.

Original processing notes: Reference gene primers were amplified, and this amplification served to estimate nucleated cell counts. This table comes from immunoSEQ multiplex PCR, and its TCRdb copy is limited to in-frame clones, with some not included. V, J and clone size are those of that table, while D and trimming were read from the DNA. The repertoire holds some 130,000 clones, with roughly 79% as singletons. Trimming took off 0 bases at V and 6 bases at J, with 10 bases between the two ends. CDR1 SGHRS and CDR2 YFSETQ come from the germline V gene. This CDR3 has 14 amino acids. The chain is built from TRBV5-1 and TRBJ1-5; D call uncertain. The receptor was derived from a woman aged 55 to 70 with active or convalescent COVID-19. Sample: peripheral blood. CDR3: CASSLVGEGQPQHF. The CDR3 bases are TGCGCCAGCAGCTTGGTCGGGGAGGGTCAGCCCCAGCATTTT.